A selection of T cell receptor beta chains follows, all from one sample in a study of blood T cell repertoires in COVID-19. Here immunoSEQ multiplex PCR was the method, and the copy in TCRdb shows in-frame clones only, minus some. The table has 180,000 or so clones, about 88% seen once; the top ten hold 0.99%. Material for sequencing was peripheral blood. The origin of the receptors is a man aged 18 to 29 with acute or convalescent COVID-19. CDR3s include the opening cysteine and the closing phenylalanine or tryptophan. D genes are given only for firm matches. The listing skips clone size in some rows; elsewhere it reads once, few, many or a size class.

J	V	length	D	size	CDR3	DNA
TRBJ1-5	TRBV6-5	15	NA	NA	CASSYWGVEGQPQHF	TGTGCCAGCAGTTACTGGGGGGTCGAAGGGCAGCCCCAGCATTTT
TRBJ2-1	TRBV6-1	17	TRBD2	NA	CASSERPPSGGAYEQFF	TGTGCCAGCAGTGAACGTCCCCCTAGCGGGGGGGCATATGAGCAGTTCTTC
TRBJ2-4	TRBV5-1	13	NA	once	CASSLNSGNIQYF	TGCGCCAGCAGCTTGAACAGTGGGAACATTCAGTACTTC
TRBJ1-1	TRBV7-9	12	TRBD1	NA	CASSSDRGQAFF	TGTGCCAGCAGCTCAGACAGGGGGCAAGCTTTCTTT
TRBJ1-3	TRBV28	13	NA	NA	CASSLPLGNTIYF	TGTGCCAGCAGTTTGCCACTCGGAAACACCATATATTTT
TRBJ1-1	TRBV4-2	11	NA	NA	CASSQGQEAFF	TGTGCCAGCAGCCAAGGGCAAGAAGCTTTCTTT
TRBJ1-2	TRBV7-9	13	NA	NA	CASSEALGLGYTF	TGTGCCAGCAGCGAAGCCCTGGGCTTGGGCTACACCTTC
TRBJ1-5	TRBV5-1	15	TRBD1	NA	CASSLAGTEYQPQHF	TGCGCCAGCAGCTTGGCAGGGACAGAATATCAGCCCCAGCATTTT
TRBJ1-3	TRBV7-9	15	TRBD1	NA	CASSQSGGSGNTIYF	TGTGCCAGCAGTCAATCAGGGGGTTCCGGAAACACCATATATTTT
TRBJ1-4	TRBV5-4	14	NA	NA	CASSDRRRDEKLFF	TGTGCCAGCAGCGATCGGAGAAGAGATGAAAAACTGTTTTTT
TRBJ1-6	TRBV5-1	16	NA	NA	CASSLPSGGNNSPLHF	TGCGCCAGCAGCTTACCCTCGGGGGGAAACAATTCACCCCTCCACTTT
TRBJ1-2	TRBV16	13	TRBD1	once	CASSQGTGEGYTF	TGTGCCAGCAGCCAAGGGACAGGAGAGGGCTACACCTTC